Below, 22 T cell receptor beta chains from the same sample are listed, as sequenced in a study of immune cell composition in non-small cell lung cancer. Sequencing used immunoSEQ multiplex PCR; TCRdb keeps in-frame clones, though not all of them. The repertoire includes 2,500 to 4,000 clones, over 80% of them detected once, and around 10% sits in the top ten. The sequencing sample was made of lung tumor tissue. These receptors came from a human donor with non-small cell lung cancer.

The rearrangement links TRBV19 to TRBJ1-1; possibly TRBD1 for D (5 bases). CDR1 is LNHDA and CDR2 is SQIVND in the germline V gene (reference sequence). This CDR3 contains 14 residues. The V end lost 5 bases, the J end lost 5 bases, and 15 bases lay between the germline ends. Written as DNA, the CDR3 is TGTGCCAGTAGTTCTGCCCCCAGACAGACTGAAGCTTTCTTT. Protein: CASSSAPRQTEAFF.

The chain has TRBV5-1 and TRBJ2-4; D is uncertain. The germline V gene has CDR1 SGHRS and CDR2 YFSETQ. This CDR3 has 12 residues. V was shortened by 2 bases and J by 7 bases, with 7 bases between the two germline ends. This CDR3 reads CASSFPGNIQYF. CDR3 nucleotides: TGCGCCAGCAGCTTTCCCGGGAACATTCAGTACTTC.

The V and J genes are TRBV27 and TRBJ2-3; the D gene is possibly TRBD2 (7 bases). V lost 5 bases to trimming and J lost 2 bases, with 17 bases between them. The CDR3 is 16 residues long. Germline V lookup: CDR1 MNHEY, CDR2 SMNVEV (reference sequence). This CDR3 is CASSPRGRGYTDTQYF. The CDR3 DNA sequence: TGTGCCAGCAGTCCGCGGGGGCGGGGGTACACAGATACGCAGTATTTT.

The CDR3: CASSKALPSRTDTQYF. The CDR3 DNA reads TGTGCCAGCAGCAAAGCGCTACCCTCACGCACAGATACGCAGTATTTT. The chain has TRBV21-1 and TRBJ2-3; the table calls TRBD2, which could not be checked here. TRBV21-1 is classified as a pseudogene. This CDR3 is 16 amino acids long.

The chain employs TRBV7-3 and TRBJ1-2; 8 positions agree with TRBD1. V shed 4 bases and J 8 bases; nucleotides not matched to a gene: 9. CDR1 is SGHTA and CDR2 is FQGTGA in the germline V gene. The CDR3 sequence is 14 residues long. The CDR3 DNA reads TGTGCCAGCAGCTCCCACCCAGGGGGCGAGGGCTACACCTTC. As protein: CASSSHPGGEGYTF.

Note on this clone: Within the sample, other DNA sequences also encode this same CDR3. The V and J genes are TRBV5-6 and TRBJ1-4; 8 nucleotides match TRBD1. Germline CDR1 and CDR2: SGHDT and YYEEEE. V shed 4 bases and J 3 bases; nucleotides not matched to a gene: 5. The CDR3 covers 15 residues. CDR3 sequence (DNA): TGTGCCAGCAGCCTATTGACAGGGGCTAATGAAAAACTGTTTTTT. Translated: CASSLLTGANEKLFF.

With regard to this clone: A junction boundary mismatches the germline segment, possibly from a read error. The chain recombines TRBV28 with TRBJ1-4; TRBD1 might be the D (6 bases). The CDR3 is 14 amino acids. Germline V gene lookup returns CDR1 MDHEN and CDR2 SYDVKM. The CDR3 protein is CASSLYKGGRGVNF. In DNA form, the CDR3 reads TGTGCCAGCAGTTTATACAAGGGGGGGCGCGGGGTAAATTTT.

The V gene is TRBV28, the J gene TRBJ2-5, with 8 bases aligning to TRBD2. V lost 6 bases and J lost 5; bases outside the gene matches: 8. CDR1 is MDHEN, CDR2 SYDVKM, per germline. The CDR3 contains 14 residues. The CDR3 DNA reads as TGTGCCAGCAGCCAAACCCGGGGGGGGGAGACCCAGTACTTC. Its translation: CASSQTRGGETQYF.

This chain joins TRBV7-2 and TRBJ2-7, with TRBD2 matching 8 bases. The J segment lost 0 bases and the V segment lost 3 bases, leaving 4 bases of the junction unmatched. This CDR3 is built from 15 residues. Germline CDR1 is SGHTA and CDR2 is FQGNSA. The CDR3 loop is CASSFGAGGSYEQYF. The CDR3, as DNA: TGTGCCAGCAGCTTTGGTGCGGGAGGCTCCTACGAGCAGTACTTC.

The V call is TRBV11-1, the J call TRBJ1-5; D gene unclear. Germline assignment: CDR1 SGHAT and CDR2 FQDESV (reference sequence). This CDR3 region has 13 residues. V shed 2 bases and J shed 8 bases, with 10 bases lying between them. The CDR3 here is CASSLRVGEPQHF. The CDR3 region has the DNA TGTGCCAGCAGCTTAAGGGTGGGAGAGCCCCAGCATTTT.

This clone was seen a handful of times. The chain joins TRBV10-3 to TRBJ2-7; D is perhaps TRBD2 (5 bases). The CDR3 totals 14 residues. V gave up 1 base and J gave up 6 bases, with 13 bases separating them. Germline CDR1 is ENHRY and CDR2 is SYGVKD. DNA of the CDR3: TGTGCCATCAGTGAGTTCGCGGGCGAATCCGAGCAGTACTTC. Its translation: CAISEFAGESEQYF.

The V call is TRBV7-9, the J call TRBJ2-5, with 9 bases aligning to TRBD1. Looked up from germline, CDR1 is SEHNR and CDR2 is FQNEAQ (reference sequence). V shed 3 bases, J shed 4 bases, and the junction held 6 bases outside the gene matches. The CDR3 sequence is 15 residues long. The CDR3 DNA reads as TGTGCCAGCAGCTTTACAGGGGGCATCGGAGAGACCCAGTACTTC. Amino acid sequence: CASSFTGGIGETQYF.

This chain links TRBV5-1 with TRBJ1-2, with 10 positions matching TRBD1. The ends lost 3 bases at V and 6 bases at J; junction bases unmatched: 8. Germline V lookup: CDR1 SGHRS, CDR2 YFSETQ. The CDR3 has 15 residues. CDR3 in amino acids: CASSSLTGGGDGYTF. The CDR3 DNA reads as TGCGCCAGCAGCTCGTTGACAGGGGGCGGGGATGGCTACACCTTC.

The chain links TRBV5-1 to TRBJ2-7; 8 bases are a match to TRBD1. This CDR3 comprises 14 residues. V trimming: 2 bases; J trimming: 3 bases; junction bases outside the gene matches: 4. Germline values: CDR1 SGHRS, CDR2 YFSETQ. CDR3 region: CASSFQGANYEQYF. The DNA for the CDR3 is TGCGCCAGCAGCTTCCAGGGGGCTAACTACGAGCAGTACTTC.

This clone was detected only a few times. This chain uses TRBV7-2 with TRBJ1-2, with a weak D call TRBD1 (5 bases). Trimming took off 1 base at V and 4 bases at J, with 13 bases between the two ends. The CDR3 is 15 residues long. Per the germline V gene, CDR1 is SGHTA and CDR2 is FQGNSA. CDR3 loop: CASSLDFGGIYGYTF. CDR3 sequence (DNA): TGTGCCAGCAGCTTAGACTTCGGGGGTATCTATGGCTACACCTTC. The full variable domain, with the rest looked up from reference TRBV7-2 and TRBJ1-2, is GAGVSQSPSNKVTEKGKDVELRCDPISGHTALYWYRQSLGQGLEFLIYFQGNSAPDKSGLPSDRFSAERTGGSVSTLTIQRTQQEDSAVYLCASSLDFGGIYGYTFGSGTRLTVV.

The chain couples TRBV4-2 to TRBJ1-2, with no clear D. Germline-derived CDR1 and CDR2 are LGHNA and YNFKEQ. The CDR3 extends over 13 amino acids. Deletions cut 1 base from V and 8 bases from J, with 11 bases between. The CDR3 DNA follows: TGTGCCAGCAGCCAAGGAGGGCATCACGGCTACACCTTC. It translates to CASSQGGHHGYTF.

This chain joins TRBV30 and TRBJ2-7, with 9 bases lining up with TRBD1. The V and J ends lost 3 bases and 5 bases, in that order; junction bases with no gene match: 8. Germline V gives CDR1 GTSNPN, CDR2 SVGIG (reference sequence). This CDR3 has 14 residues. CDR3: CAWSVLGTGNEQYF. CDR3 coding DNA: TGTGCCTGGAGCGTACTTGGGACAGGGAACGAGCAGTACTTC. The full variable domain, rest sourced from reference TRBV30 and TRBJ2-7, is SQTIHQWPATLVQPVGSPLSLECTVEGTSNPNLYWYRQAAGRGLQLLFYSVGIGQISSEVPQNLSASRPQDRQFILSSKKLLLSDSGFYLCAWSVLGTGNEQYFGPGTRLTVT.

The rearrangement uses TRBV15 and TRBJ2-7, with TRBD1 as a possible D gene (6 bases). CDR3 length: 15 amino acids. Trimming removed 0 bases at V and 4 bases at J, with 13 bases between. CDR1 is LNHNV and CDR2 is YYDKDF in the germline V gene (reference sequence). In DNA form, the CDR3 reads TGTGCCACCAGCAGAGATGACGGCAGGGGTTACGAGCAGTACTTC. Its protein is CATSRDDGRGYEQYF.

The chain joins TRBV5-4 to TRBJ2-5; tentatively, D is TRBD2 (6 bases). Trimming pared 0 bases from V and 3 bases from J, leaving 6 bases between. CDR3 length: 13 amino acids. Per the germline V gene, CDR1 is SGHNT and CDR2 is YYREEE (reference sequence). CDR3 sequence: CASSLGGEETQYF. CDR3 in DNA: TGTGCCAGCAGCTTGGGGGGGGAAGAGACCCAGTACTTC. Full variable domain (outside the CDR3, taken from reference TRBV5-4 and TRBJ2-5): ETGVTQSPTHLIKTRGQQVTLRCSSQSGHNTVSWYQQALGQGPQFIFQYYREEENGRGNFPPRFSGLQFPNYSSELNVNALELDDSALYLCASSLGGEETQYFGPGTRLLVL.

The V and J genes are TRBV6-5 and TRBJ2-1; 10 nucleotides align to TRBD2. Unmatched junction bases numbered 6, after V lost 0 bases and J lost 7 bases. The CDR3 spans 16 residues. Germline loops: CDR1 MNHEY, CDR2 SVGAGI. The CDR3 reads CASSYSGTSVRNEQFF. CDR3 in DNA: TGTGCCAGCAGTTACTCAGGGACTAGCGTGCGAAATGAGCAGTTCTTC.

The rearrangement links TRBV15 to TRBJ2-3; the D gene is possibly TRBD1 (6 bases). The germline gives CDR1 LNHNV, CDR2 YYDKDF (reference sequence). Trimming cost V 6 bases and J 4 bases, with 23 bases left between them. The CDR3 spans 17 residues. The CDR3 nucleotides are TGTGCCACCAGGACCAAAGGGTCGGGACAAAGAGCAGATACGCAGTATTTT. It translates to CATRTKGSGQRADTQYF.

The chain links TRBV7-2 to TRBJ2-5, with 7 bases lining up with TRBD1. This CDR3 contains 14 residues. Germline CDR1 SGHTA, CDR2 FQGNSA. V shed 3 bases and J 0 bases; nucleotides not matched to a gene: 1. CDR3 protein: CASSLGQHQETQYF. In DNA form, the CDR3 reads TGTGCCAGCAGCTTGGGACAGCACCAAGAGACCCAGTACTTC.